The T cell receptor (beta chain) described here comes from a study of T cells in localized non-small cell lung cancer. Only one count was recorded for this clone. Its cognate antigen is unknown. The CDR3 runs to 14 residues. Trimming removed 5 bases from V and 1 base from J, with 10 bases in between. CDR1 is SGHVS, CDR2 FQNEAQ, per germline. Assay used: immunoSEQ multiplex PCR; TCRdb lists only in-frame clones, some missing. The sample has tens of thousands of clones; roughly 90% are singletons. Study-wide results and limits: For the top 100 tumor clones, a median approximately 61 also appeared in adjacent lung.

This material consisted of peripheral blood, taken before any cancer treatment. This rearrangement joins TRBV7-8 to TRBJ2-3; TRBD1 or TRBD2 may be the D gene (5 bases each). The clonotype was recovered from a female donor of 60 years or more with stage I lung adenocarcinoma. This chain's CDR3 is CASSPGAGTDTQYF. In DNA, the CDR3 is TGTGCCAGCAGCCCCGGGGCTGGCACAGATACGCAGTATTTT.